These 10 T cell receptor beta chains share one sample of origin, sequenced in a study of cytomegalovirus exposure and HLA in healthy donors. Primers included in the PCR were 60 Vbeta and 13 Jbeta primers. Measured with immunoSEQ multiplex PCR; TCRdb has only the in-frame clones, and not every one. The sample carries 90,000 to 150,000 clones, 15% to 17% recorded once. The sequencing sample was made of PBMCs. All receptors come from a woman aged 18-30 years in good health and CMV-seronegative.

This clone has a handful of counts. CDR3 in amino acids: CASSLPMGHLNEQFF. Here the CDR3 DNA reads TGTGCCAGCAGCTTGCCGATGGGGCATCTTAATGAGCAGTTCTTC. This chain joins TRBV7-9 and TRBJ2-1, with a weak D call TRBD1 (5 bases). Trimming cost V 3 bases and J 7 bases, with 16 bases left between them. The CDR3 totals 15 residues. Per germline, CDR1 SEHNR and CDR2 FQNEAQ (reference sequence).

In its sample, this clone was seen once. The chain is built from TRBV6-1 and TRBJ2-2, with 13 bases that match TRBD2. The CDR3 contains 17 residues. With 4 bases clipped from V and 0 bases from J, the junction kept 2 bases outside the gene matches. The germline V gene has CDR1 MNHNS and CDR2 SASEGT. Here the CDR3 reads CASSATSGGSNTGELFF. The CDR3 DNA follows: TGTGCCAGCAGTGCGACTAGCGGGGGGTCGAACACCGGGGAGCTGTTTTTT.

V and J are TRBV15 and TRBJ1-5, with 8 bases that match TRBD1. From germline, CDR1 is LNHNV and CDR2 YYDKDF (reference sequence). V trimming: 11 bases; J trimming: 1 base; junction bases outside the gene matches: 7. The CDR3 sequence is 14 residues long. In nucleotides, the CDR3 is TGTGCCTCCCAACAGGGGGGGAGCAATCAGCCCCAGCATTTT. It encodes CASQQGGSNQPQHF.

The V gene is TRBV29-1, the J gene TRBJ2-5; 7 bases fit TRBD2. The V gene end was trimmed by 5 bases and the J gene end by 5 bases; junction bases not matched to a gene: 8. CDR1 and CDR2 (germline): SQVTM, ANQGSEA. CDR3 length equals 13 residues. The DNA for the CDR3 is TGCAGCGTTCTCCGGGGAGGGAAGGAGACCCAGTACTTC. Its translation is CSVLRGGKETQYF.

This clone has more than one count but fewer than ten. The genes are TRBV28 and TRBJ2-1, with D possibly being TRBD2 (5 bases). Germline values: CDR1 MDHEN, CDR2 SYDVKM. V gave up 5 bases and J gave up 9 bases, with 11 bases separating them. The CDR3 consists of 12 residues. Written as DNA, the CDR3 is TGTGCCAGCAGTAGACCCCGGGGTGAGCAGTTCTTC. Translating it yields CASSRPRGEQFF. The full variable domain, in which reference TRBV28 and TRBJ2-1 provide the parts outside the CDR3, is DVKVTQSSRYLVKRTGEKVFLECVQDMDHENMFWYRQDPGLGLRLIYFSYDVKMKEKGDIPEGYSVSREKKERFSLILESASTNQTSMYLCASSRPRGEQFFGPGTRLTVL.

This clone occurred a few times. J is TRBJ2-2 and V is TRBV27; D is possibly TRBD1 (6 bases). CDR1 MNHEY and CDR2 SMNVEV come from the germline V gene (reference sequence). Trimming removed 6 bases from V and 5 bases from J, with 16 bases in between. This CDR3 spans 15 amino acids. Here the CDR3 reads CASSLLGAWTGELFF. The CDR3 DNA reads TGTGCCAGCAGCCTGCTGGGGGCTTGGACCGGGGAGCTGTTTTTT.

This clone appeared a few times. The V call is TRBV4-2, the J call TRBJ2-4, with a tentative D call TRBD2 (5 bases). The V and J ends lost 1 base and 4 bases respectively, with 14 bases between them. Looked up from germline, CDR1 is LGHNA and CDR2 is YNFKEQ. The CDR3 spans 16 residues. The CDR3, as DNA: TGTGCCAGCAGCCAAGGACGGTCGGGGAGAAAAAACATTCAGTACTTC. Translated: CASSQGRSGRKNIQYF.

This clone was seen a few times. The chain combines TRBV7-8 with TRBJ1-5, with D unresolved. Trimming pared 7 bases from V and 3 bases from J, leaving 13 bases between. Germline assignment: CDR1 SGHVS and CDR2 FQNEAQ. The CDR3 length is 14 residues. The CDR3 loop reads CASNLGKANQPQHF. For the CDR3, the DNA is TGTGCCAGCAACCTCGGGAAGGCCAATCAGCCCCAGCATTTT.

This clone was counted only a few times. The CDR3 nucleotides are TGTGCCAGCTCACCAATTGGCGGGAGGAGTACCTACGAGCAGTACTTC. Protein product: CASSPIGGRSTYEQYF. This chain links TRBV18 with TRBJ2-7; 8 positions match TRBD2. Germline values: CDR1 KGHSH, CDR2 LQKENI. After removal of 2 bases from V and 2 bases from J, the junction contained 8 bases not matched to a gene. The CDR3 is 16 residues long.

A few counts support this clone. The CDR3 sequence: CASSVALSNYGYTF. CDR3 coding DNA: TGTGCCAGCAGCGTAGCCCTCTCTAACTATGGCTACACCTTC. The rearrangement uses TRBV9 and TRBJ1-2; D is unclear. Germline assignment: CDR1 SGDLS and CDR2 YYNGEE. The CDR3 is made up of 14 amino acids. Trimming removed 0 bases at V and 0 bases at J, with 6 bases between.